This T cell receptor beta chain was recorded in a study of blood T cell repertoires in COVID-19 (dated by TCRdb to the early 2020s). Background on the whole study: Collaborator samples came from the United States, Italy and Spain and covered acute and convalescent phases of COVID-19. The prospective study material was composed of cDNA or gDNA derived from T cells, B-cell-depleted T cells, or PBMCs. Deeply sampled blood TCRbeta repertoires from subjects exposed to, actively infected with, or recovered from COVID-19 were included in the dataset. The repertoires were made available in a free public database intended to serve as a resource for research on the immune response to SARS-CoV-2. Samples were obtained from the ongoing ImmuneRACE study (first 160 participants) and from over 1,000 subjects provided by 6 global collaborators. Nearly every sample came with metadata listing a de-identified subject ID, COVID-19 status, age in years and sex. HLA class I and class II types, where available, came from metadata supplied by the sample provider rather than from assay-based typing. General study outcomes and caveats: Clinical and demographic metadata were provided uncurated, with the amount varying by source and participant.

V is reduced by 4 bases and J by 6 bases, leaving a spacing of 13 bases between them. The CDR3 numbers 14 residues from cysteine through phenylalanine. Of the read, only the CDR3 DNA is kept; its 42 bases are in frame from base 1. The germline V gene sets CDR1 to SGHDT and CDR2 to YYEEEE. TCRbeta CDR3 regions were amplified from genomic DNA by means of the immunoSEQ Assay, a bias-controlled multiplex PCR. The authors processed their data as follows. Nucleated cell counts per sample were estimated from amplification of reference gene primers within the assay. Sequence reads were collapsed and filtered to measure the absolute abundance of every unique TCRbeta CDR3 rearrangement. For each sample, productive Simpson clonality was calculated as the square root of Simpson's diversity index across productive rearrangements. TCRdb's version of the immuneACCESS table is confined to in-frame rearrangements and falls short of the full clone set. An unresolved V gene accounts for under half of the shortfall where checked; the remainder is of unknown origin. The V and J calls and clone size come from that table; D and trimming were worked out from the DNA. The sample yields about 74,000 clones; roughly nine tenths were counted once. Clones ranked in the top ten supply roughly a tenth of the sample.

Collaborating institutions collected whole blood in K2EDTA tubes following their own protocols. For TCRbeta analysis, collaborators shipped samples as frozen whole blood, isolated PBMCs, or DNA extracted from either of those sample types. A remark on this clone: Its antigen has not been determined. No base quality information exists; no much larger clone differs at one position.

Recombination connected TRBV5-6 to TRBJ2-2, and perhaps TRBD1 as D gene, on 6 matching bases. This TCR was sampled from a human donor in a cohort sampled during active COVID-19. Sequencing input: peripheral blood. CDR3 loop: CASSPTTGPGELFF. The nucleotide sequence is TGTGCCAGCAGCCCTACGACAGGTCCCGGGGAGCTGTTTTTT.